These 9 T cell receptor beta chains share one sample of origin, sequenced in a study of molecular identifiers for immune sequencing clone quantification. TCRdb ran MiXCR on the PCR reads and lists one entry per CDR3 protein. The sample lists about 100,000 distinct CDR3 sequences; 36% were seen once. The material sequenced was naive CD8+ T cells from blood, with Jurkat cell RNA spiked in. The sample's subset: FACS-sorted CD8+CD4-CCR7+CD45RA+ naive T cells. The receptor source for this set is a human donor in good health. Some libraries in this study had Jurkat cell RNA spiked in.

As regards this clonotype: One end of the junction is discordant with germline, which a read error may explain. V usage is TRBV6-6 and J usage is TRBJ2-3; 9 positions match TRBD2. From germline, CDR1 is MNHNY and CDR2 SVGAGI (reference sequence). This CDR3 has 15 residues. CDR3 amino acids: CASSYTAGGRDTQNF. The CDR3 region has the DNA TGTGCCAGCAGTTACACAGCGGGAGGACGGGATACGCAGAATTTT.

The sample holds many counts of this clonotype. This chain uses TRBV7-9 with TRBJ2-3; no clear D. Germline-derived CDR1 and CDR2 are SEHNR and FQNEAQ (reference sequence). This CDR3 is 16 amino acids long. Trimming removed 1 base from V and 2 bases from J, with 13 bases in between. The CDR3 loop is CASSLDDYLYTDTQYF. CDR3 DNA: TGTGCCAGCAGCTTAGATGATTACTTGTACACAGATACGCAGTATTTT.

To note about this clonotype: A much bigger clone sits one base away, suggesting this may be a read error. This sequence joins TRBV20-1 and TRBJ2-2; no definite D call. The CDR3 spans 13 residues. Germline values: CDR1 DFQATT, CDR2 SNEGSKA (reference sequence). V dropped 0 bases and J dropped 6 bases, with 8 bases sitting between them. CDR3 DNA: TGCAGTGCTAGAGATACGTGGTCCGGGGAGCTGTTTTTT. This translates into CSARDTWSGELFF.

This clonotype was observed a few times. CDR3 residues: CASSPGTVYGYTF. CDR3 in DNA: TGTGCCAGCAGCCCCGGGACAGTTTACGGCTACACCTTC. The chain joins TRBV14 to TRBJ1-2; 7 bases agree with TRBD1. CDR3 length equals 13 residues. Trimming cost V 4 bases and J 8 bases; bases outside gene matches: 7. Germline lookup yields CDR1 SGHDN and CDR2 FVKESK.

This clonotype has a count of ten or more. The CDR3 loop is CASSQGDNTDTQYF. DNA for the CDR3: TGTGCCAGCAGCCAGGGGGACAACACAGATACGCAGTATTTT. The chain carries TRBV3-1 and TRBJ2-3, with D possibly being TRBD1 (6 bases). CDR3 length: 14 amino acids. Per germline, CDR1 LGHDT and CDR2 YNNKEL (reference sequence). Trimming cost V 3 bases and J 2 bases, with 9 bases left between them.

This clonotype showed up many times. J is TRBJ2-7 and V is TRBV7-2; no clear D gene. Germline V gives CDR1 SGHTA, CDR2 FQGNSA. Trimming shortened V by 4 bases and J by 3 bases, and 28 bases separated the two germline ends. The CDR3 extends over 19 amino acids. In DNA form, the CDR3 reads TGTGCCAGCAGCTCAGCGACAAGGAACTTTCCTATGCCCTTCTACGAGCAGTACTTC. The encoded protein is CASSSATRNFPMPFYEQYF.

As for this clonotype: The conserved phenylalanine or tryptophan normally closing the CDR3 is absent here, so this likely arose from a read error. The DNA is left out, because the CDR3 cannot be placed on it with certainty; the CDR3 is given as TCRdb lists it. The V call is TRBV7-9, the J call TRBJ2-2. Germline V gene sequence: CDR1 SEHNR, CDR2 FQNEAQ (reference sequence). The CDR3 length equals 10 residues, ends included. CDR3 sequence reads: CASVAGEQFI.

The rearrangement joins TRBV7-2 to TRBJ2-3; D could derive from TRBD1 or TRBD2 (5 bases each). Germline CDR1 SGHTA, CDR2 FQGNSA. V lost 5 bases and J 0 bases, leaving 12 bases between the germline ends. This CDR3 has 15 residues. The CDR3 DNA reads as TGTGCCAGCAGCGCCGGGACCAAGAGCACAGATACGCAGTATTTT. This sequence encodes CASSAGTKSTDTQYF. Looking up the rest from reference TRBV7-2 and TRBJ2-3 gives the full variable domain: GAGVSQSPSNKVTEKGKDVELRCDPISGHTALYWYRQSLGQGLEFLIYFQGNSAPDKSGLPSDRFSAERTGGSVSTLTIQRTQQEDSAVYLCASSAGTKSTDTQYFGPGTRLTVL.

V is TRBV6-2 or TRBV6-3 and J is TRBJ2-7; 8 nucleotides match TRBD1. V shed 5 bases and J 5 bases; nucleotides not matched to a gene: 8. Germline V lookup: CDR1 MNHEY, CDR2 SVGEGT. The CDR3 runs to 14 residues. The CDR3 spells CASSPRTGKNEQYF. In nucleotides, the CDR3 is TGTGCCAGCAGTCCTAGGACAGGGAAGAACGAGCAGTACTTC.